This entry describes one TCR beta chain. The record originates from a study of blood T cell repertoires in COVID-19. Overall study: PBMCs, B-cell-depleted T cells, or T cells provided the cDNA or gDNA that made up the material.

Original analysis: Estimation of nucleated cell counts relied on the amplification of reference gene primers. Repertoires were generated with immunoSEQ multiplex PCR, while TCRdb's copy carries only in-frame clones and drops some. V, J and clone size are those of that table, while D and trimming were read from the DNA. Found here are around 180,000 clones, 70% to 90% of them singletons; the top ten hold approximately 2.9%. The CDR3 is 14 residues long. V was pared by 2 bases and J by 7 bases, with 8 bases of the junction left unmatched. Germline V lookup: CDR1 SGHTA, CDR2 FQGNSA. The TCR was taken from a woman in her thirties with active or convalescent COVID-19. Material: peripheral blood. The chain couples TRBV7-2 to TRBJ2-7; TRBD2 agrees at 7 bases. The chain's CDR3 is CASSLRAGVGEQYF. The CDR3, as DNA: TGTGCCAGCAGCTTACGGGCGGGAGTGGGGGAGCAGTACTTC.